These 9 T cell receptor beta chains originate from one sample sequenced in a study of CD8+ T cells in alopecia areata. cDNA serving as the sequencing template came from extracted, reverse transcribed RNA. The table came from immunoSEQ multiplex PCR; TCRdb's copy has only in-frame clones and leaves some out. This sample carries 150,000 to 200,000 clones, about 70% of them seen once, and the ten largest clones take about an eighth. The specimen comprised CD8+ T cells sorted from blood, sampled at week 0. The receptor set was obtained from a human donor with alopecia areata.

This rearrangement joins TRBV25-1 to TRBJ1-4; no firm D call. Germline V lookup: CDR1 MGHDK, CDR2 SYGVNS. CDR3 length: 14 amino acids. The V end was cut by 3 bases, the J end by 2 bases, with 7 bases between. The CDR3 reads CASSDGFTNEKLFF. Here the CDR3 DNA reads TGTGCCAGCAGTGATGGGTTCACTAATGAAAAACTGTTTTTT.

This clone is a singleton in its sample. This sequence joins TRBV6-1 and TRBJ2-7, with 7 bases identical to TRBD1. This CDR3 is built from 16 residues. V shed 4 bases and J 7 bases; nucleotides not matched to a gene: 16. The germline V gene encodes CDR1 MNHNS and CDR2 SASEGT. This chain's CDR3 is CASSATGMGPRYEQYF. The CDR3 DNA follows: TGTGCCAGCAGTGCGACAGGGATGGGCCCCAGGTATGAGCAGTACTTC.

The chain is built from TRBV6-5 and TRBJ2-1, with D possibly TRBD2 on 5 matching bases. This CDR3 has 15 residues. Germline V lookup: CDR1 MNHEY, CDR2 SVGAGI. Trimming cost V 6 bases and J 2 bases, with 14 bases left between them. The CDR3 protein is CASSLDPGTYNEQFF. DNA for the CDR3: TGTGCCAGCAGCCTAGACCCGGGAACCTACAATGAGCAGTTCTTC.

The gene calls are TRBV7-6 and TRBJ2-7; 7 bases agree with TRBD1. The CDR3 totals 15 residues. Germline CDR1 reads SGHVS; CDR2 reads FNYEAQ. J lost 3 bases, V lost 5 bases, and 10 bases had no gene match. The CDR3 sequence: CASSLIDRANYEQYF. CDR3 coding DNA: TGTGCCAGCAGCCTGATAGACAGGGCCAACTACGAGCAGTACTTC. Looking up the rest from reference TRBV7-6 and TRBJ2-7 gives the full variable domain: GAGVSQSPRYKVTKRGQDVALRCDPISGHVSLYWYRQALGQGPEFLTYFNYEAQQDKSGLPNDRFSAERPEGSISTLTIQRTEQRDSAMYRCASSLIDRANYEQYFGPGTRLTVT.

The CDR3 nucleotides read TGTGCCAGCGACGGAGATAATGAGCAGTTCTTC. It translates to CASDGDNEQFF. J is TRBJ2-1 and V is TRBV7-9; D unclear. V dropped 8 bases and J dropped 7 bases, with 9 bases sitting between them. CDR3 length: 11 amino acids. Germline CDR1 SEHNR, CDR2 FQNEAQ (reference sequence).

The V call is TRBV27, the J call TRBJ2-6; no reliable D call. This CDR3 is 14 amino acids long. Germline lookup yields CDR1 MNHEY and CDR2 SMNVEV (reference sequence). V lost 6 bases, J lost 0 bases, and 6 bases lay in between. CDR3 sequence (DNA): TGTGCCAGCAGGCACCGCTCTGGGGCCAACGTCCTGACTTTC. This codes for CASRHRSGANVLTF.

The J gene is TRBJ1-1, the V gene TRBV5-6, with 10 nucleotides matching TRBD1. Germline V gives CDR1 SGHDT, CDR2 YYEEEE. V dropped 4 bases and J dropped 4; count of bases not matched to a gene: 10. This CDR3 contains 16 residues. CDR3: CASSPTVGQGLTEAFF. The DNA for the CDR3 is TGTGCCAGCAGCCCGACGGTGGGACAGGGGCTCACTGAAGCTTTCTTT. Variable domain in full (rest from reference TRBV5-6 and TRBJ1-1): DAGVTQSPTHLIKTRGQQVTLRCSPKSGHDTVSWYQQALGQGPQFIFQYYEEEERQRGNFPDRFSGHQFPNYSSELNVNALLLGDSALYLCASSPTVGQGLTEAFFGQGTRLTVV.

The sample holds a few counts of this clone. Other DNA sequences in the sample encode the same CDR3. This chain connects TRBV29-1 to TRBJ1-1; D remains unclear. CDR3 length: 11 residues. Trimming stripped 4 bases from V and 1 base from J, with 4 bases between. CDR1 is SQVTM and CDR2 is ANQGSEA in the germline V gene. CDR3 sequence: CSVVRNTEAFF. The CDR3 region has the DNA TGCAGCGTTGTCAGGAACACTGAAGCTTTCTTT.

The V and J genes are TRBV19 and TRBJ1-2, with 10 bases aligning to TRBD1. V shed 4 bases, J shed 8 bases, and the junction held 10 bases outside the gene matches. The CDR3 loop spans 15 amino acids. The V gene's germline CDR1 is LNHDA and CDR2 SQIVND (reference sequence). CDR3 nucleotides: TGTGCCAGTAGTAGCGGGGACAGGGGCTTATGGGGCTACACCTTC. It translates to CASSSGDRGLWGYTF.